This T cell receptor (beta chain) was obtained from a study of human T cells and chemical hapten exposure. Study details: Largely, small differences in pooled library volume made per-sample TCR yields vary. Study-level points and caveats: There was a positive correlation between PT1 expanded TCR counts and patch test score.

TCRdb itself ran the RACE reads through MiXCR, one entry per CDR3 protein. The sample shows roughly 360,000 distinct CDR3 sequences, approximately 5.1% of them seen only once. This clonotype was observed many times. Antigen unknown. Trimming cost V 2 bases and J 8 bases; bases outside gene matches: 4. The CDR3 length is 14 residues. Sample time point: patch test 1, 2 weeks after DPC sensitization. The treatment: therapeutic diphenylcyclopropenone sensitization with weekly scalp DPC. Unfractionated whole blood was the source from which total RNA was extracted. Sequencing used whole blood, obtained in connection with sensitization to the hapten diphenylcyclopropenone (DPC). The clonotype was recovered from a woman aged 45-65 years with alopecia areata. Some clones in this sample may be carry-over from other donors' samples. The chain couples TRBV12-3 or TRBV12-4 to TRBJ2-2; TRBD2 matches at 8 bases. The CDR3 nucleotides read TGTGCCAGCAGTTTATCCGGGAGGGCAGGGGAGCTGTTTTTT. Protein product: CASSLSGRAGELFF.